One and the same sample provided the 26 T cell receptor beta chains below, sequenced in a study of T-cell memory formation after mild COVID-19. TCRdb called the 5' RACE reads again in MiXCR, with one record for every CDR3 protein. The sample yields a few hundred thousand distinct CDR3 sequences, roughly an eighth seen once. Sequencing was done on a sample of PBMCs or a T cell subset sorted from them (not recorded which). The receptors derive from a man between 18 and 29 years old who had mild COVID-19 (a few samples of this study predate the infection). Cell type and time point are not known.

DNA of the CDR3: TGCGCCAGCAGCATTAGGACTCCTAGGGGCGAGCAGTACTTC. Protein sequence: CASSIRTPRGEQYF. J is TRBJ2-7 and V is TRBV5-1; either TRBD1 or TRBD2 may fit D (5 bases each). The CDR3 has 14 residues. CDR1 and CDR2 from the germline V gene are SGHRS and YFSETQ. V lost 4 bases and J lost 6, with 17 bases in between.

Ten or more counts support this clonotype. This chain uses TRBV29-1 with TRBJ2-2, with D tentatively TRBD1 (6 bases). The V end lost 2 bases, the J end lost 6 bases, and 7 bases lay between the germline ends. This CDR3 comprises 12 residues. In germline, CDR1 is SQVTM, CDR2 ANQGSEA. CDR3 sequence: CSVEKGAGELFF. The CDR3 DNA reads TGCAGCGTTGAAAAGGGGGCCGGGGAGCTGTTTTTT.

This clonotype was recorded a few times. The CDR3 DNA sequence: TGCAGTGCCCGCGGACAAGCCTTTTCCCAAGAGACCCAGTACTTC. Protein: CSARGQAFSQETQYF. The V and J genes are TRBV20-1 and TRBJ2-5, with a tentative D call TRBD1 (5 bases). Germline CDR1 is DFQATT and CDR2 is SNEGSKA (reference sequence). Trimming stripped 6 bases from V and 1 base from J, with 18 bases between. The CDR3 covers 15 residues.

The chain employs TRBV5-5 and TRBJ2-3, with 10 bases that match TRBD1. Trimming cost V 5 bases and J 1 base; bases outside gene matches: 7. The CDR3 covers 16 residues. Germline lookup yields CDR1 SGHKS and CDR2 YYEKEE (reference sequence). The CDR3 nucleotides are TGTGCCAGCAGGACAGGGGGCAATTTGGGCACAGATACGCAGTATTTT. Encoded protein: CASRTGGNLGTDTQYF.

V gene TRBV6-2 or TRBV6-3 combines with J gene TRBJ1-1; the D is unclear. The V and J ends lost 0 bases and 5 bases respectively, with 7 bases between them. Germline loops: CDR1 MNHEY, CDR2 SVGEGT. CDR3 size: 13 residues. The CDR3 loop reads CASSYSGWTEAFF. The CDR3 coding sequence is TGTGCCAGCAGTTACTCTGGGTGGACTGAAGCTTTCTTT.

This clonotype turned up a few times. The chain carries TRBV7-8 and TRBJ2-5; 12 bases match TRBD2. This CDR3 has 17 amino acids. From germline, CDR1 is SGHVS and CDR2 FQNEAQ. V was pared by 0 bases and J by 4 bases, with 6 bases of the junction left unmatched. This chain's CDR3 is CASSLALPGLAGETQYF. DNA of the CDR3: TGTGCCAGCAGCTTAGCGCTCCCGGGACTAGCGGGAGAGACCCAGTACTTC.

V usage is TRBV7-2 and J usage is TRBJ2-7, with D tentatively TRBD2 (6 bases). Germline V gene data show CDR1 as SGHTA and CDR2 as FQGNSA. Trimming cost V 4 bases and J 5 bases, with 15 bases left between them. CDR3 length: 14 residues. The CDR3 DNA reads TGTGCCAGCAGCTCAAGCTGGGGGAGGCACGAGCAGTACTTC. It is translated as CASSSSWGRHEQYF.

This clonotype was seen at least ten times. J is TRBJ1-2 and V is TRBV12-3 or TRBV12-4; 7 bases map to TRBD1. The CDR3 is made up of 13 amino acids. V gave up 6 bases and J gave up 7 bases; unmatched junction bases: 8. In DNA form, the CDR3 reads TGTGCCAGCAGGGGGGACAGCTTAAGTGGCTACACCTTC. It is translated as CASRGDSLSGYTF.

The CDR3 DNA reads TGTGCCAGCAGCTTGGGCACACGAGATACGCAGTATTTT. Protein sequence: CASSLGTRDTQYF. This chain uses TRBV7-2 with TRBJ2-3; D unclear. Trimming shortened V by 3 bases and J by 5 bases, and 9 bases separated the two germline ends. From germline, CDR1 is SGHTA and CDR2 FQGNSA. CDR3 length: 13 residues.

In its sample, this clonotype was seen a few times. This sequence joins TRBV7-2 and TRBJ1-6; D perhaps matches TRBD1 (6 bases). This CDR3 is 18 amino acids long. Germline lookup yields CDR1 SGHTA and CDR2 FQGNSA. V was clipped by 5 bases and J by 13 bases, with 30 bases between them. CDR3 nucleotide sequence: TGTGCCAGCAGCCCGGCCGCTTATGGGACATTTTTGGGGGTTCCCCTCCACTTT. Encoded protein: CASSPAAYGTFLGVPLHF. The full variable domain, completed using reference TRBV7-2 and TRBJ1-6, is GAGVSQSPSNKVTEKGKDVELRCDPISGHTALYWYRQSLGQGLEFLIYFQGNSAPDKSGLPSDRFSAERTGGSVSTLTIQRTQQEDSAVYLCASSPAAYGTFLGVPLHFGNGTRLTVT.

The table lists this clonotype with a few counts. The chain recombines TRBV5-1 with TRBJ2-3, with 8 positions matching TRBD1. The CDR3 covers 15 residues. Germline CDR1 reads SGHRS; CDR2 reads YFSETQ. V trimming: 7 bases; J trimming: 6 bases; junction bases outside the gene matches: 13. Here the CDR3 DNA reads TGCGCCAGCTTTCCCGGACAGGGCGGTGGGGATACGCAGTATTTT. This sequence encodes CASFPGQGGGDTQYF.

The sample holds a few counts of this clonotype. The V and J genes are TRBV20-1 and TRBJ2-7; TRBD2 aligns across 12 bases. Germline V lookup: CDR1 DFQATT, CDR2 SNEGSKA (reference sequence). The CDR3 totals 15 residues. Trimming removed 0 bases from V and 3 bases from J; junction bases left unmatched: 3. CDR3 residues: CSAREGTSGYYEQYF. CDR3 sequence (DNA): TGCAGTGCTAGAGAGGGGACTAGCGGGTACTACGAGCAGTACTTC.

This clonotype appeared once. This chain joins TRBV5-1 and TRBJ2-6, with 7 positions matching TRBD2. CDR1 and CDR2 from the germline V gene are SGHRS and YFSETQ. The J segment lost 0 bases and the V segment lost 1 base, leaving 4 bases of the junction unmatched. CDR3 length: 17 amino acids. CDR3 protein: CASSLTGGSSGANVLTF. In nucleotides, the CDR3 is TGCGCCAGCAGCTTGACGGGGGGAAGCTCTGGGGCCAACGTCCTGACTTTC.

This chain connects TRBV5-1 to TRBJ2-7; D perhaps matches TRBD1 (6 bases). With 8 bases removed from V and 1 base from J, the gap between germline ends came to 13 bases. The CDR3 runs to 13 residues. The germline V gene encodes CDR1 SGHRS and CDR2 YFSETQ. The CDR3 loop is CASTGTTSYEQYF. Here the CDR3 DNA reads TGCGCCAGTACCGGGACAACTTCCTACGAGCAGTACTTC.

V usage is TRBV7-9 and J usage is TRBJ1-1; TRBD1 matches at 9 bases. Germline V lookup: CDR1 SEHNR, CDR2 FQNEAQ (reference sequence). The trim removed 11 bases at V and 4 bases at J, leaving 14 bases unmatched. The CDR3 is 15 residues long. CDR3 loop: CAVIPGQGGSTEAFF. In DNA form, the CDR3 reads TGTGCCGTAATCCCGGGACAGGGAGGAAGCACTGAAGCTTTCTTT.

This clonotype was recorded at least ten times. The chain combines TRBV5-1 with TRBJ2-2; D is ambiguous. Per germline, CDR1 SGHRS and CDR2 YFSETQ. The CDR3 contains 15 residues. The V end lost 0 bases, the J end lost 2 bases, and 8 bases lay between the germline ends. The CDR3, as DNA: TGCGCCAGCAGCTTGGTTCCTAAAAACACCGGGGAGCTGTTTTTT. The encoded protein is CASSLVPKNTGELFF.

This clonotype was observed a few times. This sequence joins TRBV4-3 and TRBJ2-3, with D perhaps matching TRBD2 (6 bases). Trimming left V 3 bases short and J 6 bases short, with 25 bases between. The CDR3 sequence is 18 residues long. From germline, CDR1 is LGHNA and CDR2 YSLEER. The CDR3 coding sequence is TGCGCCAGCAGCCAGGGAATCCGGGACTCCGATATCGGGGATACGCAGTATTTT. The encoded protein is CASSQGIRDSDIGDTQYF.

This clonotype showed up just a few times. J is TRBJ1-1 and V is TRBV6-2 or TRBV6-3; the D is unclear. CDR1 and CDR2 from the germline V gene are MNHEY and SVGEGT. This CDR3 is built from 16 residues. Trimming removed 0 bases from V and 2 bases from J, with 13 bases in between. Written as DNA, the CDR3 is TGTGCCAGCAGTTACTCGGTCTACAACCTCAACACTGAAGCTTTCTTT. It is translated as CASSYSVYNLNTEAFF.

This clonotype has just a few counts. V gene TRBV10-2 combines with J gene TRBJ1-1; unclear D gene. V was cut by 2 bases and J by 0 bases, with 7 bases left in between. The germline CDR1 and CDR2 sequences are WSHSY and SAAADI. This CDR3 comprises 14 residues. DNA of the CDR3: TGCGCCAGCAGTGAGGCTAACATGAACACTGAAGCTTTCTTT. Amino acids: CASSEANMNTEAFF.

The chain joins TRBV12-3 or TRBV12-4 to TRBJ1-3, with D maybe TRBD1 (5 bases). The CDR3 is 14 amino acids. Trimming cost V 1 base and J 3 bases, with 7 bases left between them. CDR3 in amino acids: CASSLVQGGNTIYF. CDR3 bases: TGTGCCAGCAGTTTAGTGCAGGGTGGAAACACCATATATTTT.

This clonotype was detected a few times. The chain employs TRBV27 and TRBJ2-4; either TRBD1 or TRBD2 may fit D (6 bases each). The CDR3 loop spans 15 amino acids. Germline V gene lookup returns CDR1 MNHEY and CDR2 SMNVEV (reference sequence). The V end lost 5 bases, the J end lost 2 bases, and 13 bases lay between the germline ends. CDR3 nucleotides: TGTGCCAGCAGTCCGGGGGACATCTCCAAAAACATTCAGTACTTC. This sequence encodes CASSPGDISKNIQYF.

The rearrangement links TRBV7-2 to TRBJ1-3; no firm D call. The V gene lost 3 bases and the J gene lost 4 bases, with 13 bases spanning the gap. Germline CDR1 SGHTA, CDR2 FQGNSA. The length of the CDR3 is 15 residues. CDR3 bases: TGTGCCAGCAGCTTCCGGGTGGGATCCGGAAACACCATATATTTT. Protein: CASSFRVGSGNTIYF.

This chain joins TRBV6-6 and TRBJ2-1; 10 bases map to TRBD2. Germline values: CDR1 MNHNY, CDR2 SVGAGI (reference sequence). CDR3 length equals 18 residues. With V trimmed by 0 bases and J by 6 bases, 11 bases remained unmatched. For the CDR3, the DNA is TGTGCCAGCAGTTACTCGAGATCCAGCGGGGGGGCGGGCAATGAGCAGTTCTTC. Translating gives CASSYSRSSGGAGNEQFF.

The rearrangement links TRBV7-2 to TRBJ2-3; 8 bases match TRBD2. The V and J ends lost 2 bases and 4 bases, in that order; junction bases with no gene match: 8. Per the germline V gene, CDR1 is SGHTA and CDR2 is FQGNSA. The CDR3 length is 16 residues. CDR3 nucleotide sequence: TGTGCCAGCAGCTTACGGGGGGGCCGGTGGGCAGATACGCAGTATTTT. Its protein product is CASSLRGGRWADTQYF.

This clonotype came up a few times. In DNA form, the CDR3 reads TGCGCCAGCAGCTTGATACCGAGACTAAGGGCCCAAGAGACCCAGTACTTC. Residues: CASSLIPRLRAQETQYF. The rearrangement joins TRBV5-1 to TRBJ2-5; D may be TRBD2 (5 bases). V was shortened by 1 base and J by 1 base, with 17 bases between the two germline ends. The CDR3 runs 17 residues. Germline V lookup: CDR1 SGHRS, CDR2 YFSETQ.

This clonotype was detected ten times or more. The chain joins TRBV20-1 to TRBJ2-1; 13 nucleotides align to TRBD2. Trimming cost V 6 bases and J 8 bases; bases outside gene matches: 13. CDR1 DFQATT and CDR2 SNEGSKA come from the germline V gene (reference sequence). The CDR3 runs to 16 residues. The CDR3 DNA is TGCAGTGCAGCACCGCGGACTAGCGGGGGTTGGGATGAGCAGTTCTTC. This sequence encodes CSAAPRTSGGWDEQFF.